Listed below are T cell receptor beta chains from one sample, sequenced in a study of identical twins. One entry per CDR3 protein, called by TCRdb with MiXCR from the 5' RACE reads. The profile covers a few hundred thousand distinct CDR3 sequences, with under 8.5% appearing a single time and more than 14% taken by the ten largest. In addition, the sample was reused for a study of T cells expressing NK-cell markers.

Source material: CD8+ T cells sorted from blood. These receptors originate from a woman aged 18-29 years in good health. Each CDR3 is given with its conserved first and last residue. For some rows the clone size is stated as once, few or many, or as a class when expanded; others skip it.

V: TRBV10-3
length: 15
size: NA
J: TRBJ2-7
CDR3: CAISDASSGTSEQYF

V: TRBV5-1
length: 16
size: NA
J: TRBJ1-2
CDR3: CASWGVGTDRGNGYTF

V: TRBV5-1
length: 16
size: few
J: TRBJ1-1
CDR3: CASSRPSREPNTEAFF

V: TRBV7-9
length: 15
size: many
J: TRBJ2-7
CDR3: CASSPLGQRAYEQYF

V: TRBV12-3/TRBV12-4
length: 12
size: NA
J: TRBJ2-4
CDR3: CASSFSGLIQYF

V: TRBV10-2
length: 15
size: NA
J: TRBJ2-7
CDR3: CASSASGQTTYEQYF

V: TRBV4-3
length: 14
size: few
J: TRBJ2-1
CDR3: CASSRVEAGNEQFF

V: TRBV7-7
length: 19
size: NA
J: TRBJ2-2
CDR3: CASSLDPDRGRRIVGELFF

V: TRBV7-2
length: 14
size: few
J: TRBJ2-7
CDR3: CASSLLAGRNEQYF

V: TRBV6-1
length: 14
size: few
J: TRBJ1-5
CDR3: CASSEIGAGQPQHF

V: TRBV6-2/TRBV6-3
length: 16
size: NA
J: TRBJ2-7
CDR3: CASSQAFETDPYEQYF

V: TRBV11-2
length: 16
size: few
J: TRBJ1-2
CDR3: CASSFGTGQRDNGYTF

V: TRBV9
length: 13
size: few
J: TRBJ2-3
CDR3: CASSSISTDTQYF

V: TRBV7-9
length: 12
size: NA
J: TRBJ2-5
CDR3: CASSGLDGTQYF

V: TRBV27
length: 13
size: NA
J: TRBJ1-1
CDR3: CASRQGQNTEAFF

V: TRBV20-1
length: 12
size: many
J: TRBJ1-1
CDR3: CSVVAGYTEAFF

V: TRBV12-3/TRBV12-4
length: 12
size: many
J: TRBJ2-7
CDR3: CASSLTPYEQYF

V: TRBV5-1
length: 15
size: many
J: TRBJ2-7
CDR3: CASSSTGTGDYEQYF

V: TRBV12-3/TRBV12-4
length: 12
size: NA
J: TRBJ1-5
CDR3: CASSLFKGPQHF

V: TRBV6-2/TRBV6-3
length: 14
size: few
J: TRBJ2-3
CDR3: CASSYAGNTDTQYF

V: TRBV29-1
length: 15
size: NA
J: TRBJ1-4
CDR3: CSVKLGQSTNEKLFF